These T cell receptor beta chains were read from a single sample in a study of T cell clusters in autoimmune cytopenias. Following a re-call of the multiplex PCR reads, TCRdb has one entry per CDR3 protein and lacks DNA. The sample's table shows roughly 5,000 distinct CDR3 sequences. Sequencing used peripheral blood. These receptors all come from a human donor with an autoimmune cytopenia or autoimmune hepatitis (not recorded which). Each CDR3 is given with its conserved first and last residue. The size of a clone is reported for some rows only, either as once, few or many, or as a class for expanded clones.

j_call,cdr3_length,clone_size,v_call,cdr3_aa
TRBJ2-3,15,medium-sized,TRBV7-6,CASSLGERNTDTQYF
TRBJ2-1,16,NA,TRBV18,CASSPPSTSGYNEQFF
TRBJ1-1,15,medium-sized,TRBV19,CASSIENSQNTEAFF
TRBJ1-1,17,NA,TRBV19,CASRTGQGAAGDTEAFF
TRBJ1-2,14,NA,TRBV20-1,CSALQGQGSDGYTF
TRBJ1-2,13,NA,TRBV11-2,CASSFGQSYGYTF
TRBJ2-5,15,medium-sized,TRBV7-9,CASSQRTSGGKTQYF
TRBJ2-1,11,medium-sized,TRBV7-9,CASSRTVEQFF
TRBJ1-4,13,NA,TRBV12-3/TRBV12-4,CASSSLQGEKLFF
TRBJ1-1,12,NA,TRBV2,CASIQGGAEAFF
TRBJ1-6,16,medium-sized,TRBV30,CACRTPLSVYVSPLHF
TRBJ1-5,18,NA,TRBV7-3,CASSLGPALGANGQPQHF
TRBJ1-1,15,medium-sized,TRBV19,CASSIVHSKNTEAFF
TRBJ1-5,15,NA,TRBV20-1,CSARPGTGNIQPQHF
TRBJ2-5,12,NA,TRBV20-1,CSAFTGGETQYF
TRBJ1-5,14,NA,TRBV6-4,CASSAELVNQPQHF
TRBJ1-2,14,medium-sized,TRBV30,CAWSVMGDLYGYTF
TRBJ2-1,16,medium-sized,TRBV28,CASSLPTSGRYNEQFF
TRBJ2-7,14,medium-sized,TRBV6-1,CASSEGQGGYEQYF
TRBJ1-6,15,medium-sized,TRBV5-6,CASSLGRVLRSPLHF
TRBJ2-6,18,medium-sized,TRBV18,CASSPLSGGGFGANVLTF
TRBJ2-7,13,medium-sized,TRBV6-5,CASRHGQFGEQYF
TRBJ2-3,16,medium-sized,TRBV7-2,CASSSRSGTGADTQYF
TRBJ2-1,16,medium-sized,TRBV4-2,CASSQGTSGSYNEQFF
TRBJ2-1,15,medium-sized,TRBV6-6,CASSSGLAVYNEQFF
TRBJ1-2,15,NA,TRBV11-2,CASSLERARFYGYTF
TRBJ2-7,15,medium-sized,TRBV27,CASSRPGQGTNEQYF
TRBJ1-1,13,NA,TRBV6-5,CASSSVPRTEAFF
TRBJ1-3,13,NA,TRBV5-1,CASHDPPGNTIYF
TRBJ1-1,14,medium-sized,TRBV29-1,CSVVPRERNTEAFF
TRBJ2-3,15,NA,TRBV7-9,CVSSLTSGQWDTQYF
TRBJ2-7,14,NA,TRBV20-1,CSARDTSGGVKQYF
TRBJ1-5,12,NA,TRBV30,CAWNSENQPQHF
TRBJ2-1,17,NA,TRBV20-1,CSARVGGSWLGSNEQFF
TRBJ2-1,15,NA,TRBV7-9,CASSLAGPIYNEQFF
TRBJ2-1,15,medium-sized,TRBV27,CASSLSLAGYNEQFF
TRBJ1-5,16,NA,TRBV5-5,CASSLRDRGLGQPQHF
TRBJ2-7,16,medium-sized,TRBV5-6,CASSLKSGHTLREQYF
TRBJ2-5,14,medium-sized,TRBV20-1,CSARNARVQETQYF
TRBJ1-2,13,NA,TRBV10-3,CAINNVDRGNYTF
TRBJ1-5,15,NA,TRBV19,CASSSGQPGNQPQHF
TRBJ2-7,15,medium-sized,TRBV20-1,CSARSDEGSGYEQYF
TRBJ2-5,15,NA,TRBV24-1,CATSDSSGERETQYF
TRBJ2-5,13,medium-sized,TRBV11-2,CASSLGMKETQYF
TRBJ2-2,13,NA,TRBV24-1,CATSEGNTGELFF
TRBJ2-7,13,NA,TRBV20-1,CSARAGGVYEQYF
TRBJ1-1,13,NA,TRBV12-5,CASGFDRATEAFF
TRBJ1-2,16,NA,TRBV12-3/TRBV12-4,CASSSTFDRTSYGYTF
TRBJ1-1,15,NA,TRBV12-3/TRBV12-4,CASSLRDRGSTEAFF
TRBJ1-5,15,medium-sized,TRBV12-3/TRBV12-4,CASSASTGLGQPQHF
TRBJ2-2,15,medium-sized,TRBV5-5,CASSTQLQGTGELFF
TRBJ1-1,14,NA,TRBV5-6,CASSPRQGFTEAFF